The source of this T cell receptor beta chain is a study of blood T cell repertoires in COVID-19. Per the original methods: Estimation of nucleated cell counts was performed using reference gene primer amplification. Method: immunoSEQ multiplex PCR; TCRdb's copy keeps in-frame clones and lacks some. D and trimming were read from the DNA, whereas the V and J calls and clone size are those reported in that table. In the table there are 650,000 to 800,000 clones, around 90% of which are singletons. This CDR3 has 20 residues. CDR1 and CDR2 from the germline V gene are SGDLS and YYNGEE. Losses at the gene ends were 3 bases for V and 7 bases for J; bases not matched to a gene: 24.

Sample: peripheral blood. The chain uses TRBV9 and TRBJ2-1; TRBD2 agrees at 8 bases. The clonotype comes from a woman under 30 with acute or convalescent COVID-19. For the CDR3, the DNA is TGTGCCAGCAGCGGAATCCCGGGAGGGCTTAGGGATGGTAGGCTGAATGAGCAGTTCTTC. Amino acids: CASSGIPGGLRDGRLNEQFF.